This section outlines one T cell receptor (beta chain) sequence together with its context. Its specificity is not known. CDR1 and CDR2 from the germline V gene are SGHRS and YFSETQ. The CDR3 is made up of 15 amino acids. V lost 0 bases to trimming and J lost 8 bases, with 12 bases between them. TCRdb keeps only in-frame clones here, not all; method: immunoSEQ multiplex PCR. The data contain under 70,000 clones, over 70% of them seen just once; the ten biggest clones take up about 2.2%. When around nine days of culture had elapsed, CD4+ T cells were isolated. Two doses of either BNT162b2 or mRNA-1273 were given to each participant. IL-2 medium was substituted for half the medium on days 3 and 7. This entry is derived from a study of vaccination effects on CD4 cells after COVID-19. Study results and limitations: In the late period after vaccination, infection- and vaccine-induced clones contracted markedly.

V gene TRBV5-1 combines with J gene TRBJ1-6, with D hard to call. The source is a human donor who received a COVID-19 vaccine. The specimen was CD4+ T cells from PBMCs cultured without peptide, collected after COVID-19 vaccination. This chain's CDR3 is CASSLAAQTDSPLHF. As DNA, the CDR3 is TGCGCCAGCAGCTTGGCCGCACAGACGGATTCACCCCTCCACTTT.